The 5 T cell receptor beta chains below all came from one sample that was sequenced in a study of a mutant IDH1 vaccine in newly diagnosed glioma. Antigen specificity for these receptors is unknown. The assay was immunoSEQ multiplex PCR, and TCRdb's table has in-frame clones only and misses some. Here the sample spans about 50,000 clones, approximately 84% being singletons. Time point specified: week 47, end of study. Every vaccination contained 300 ug of the mutant IDH1 20-mer peptide and was paired with topical imiquimod. The input for sequencing was PBMCs, taken from a glioma patient whose treatment included an IDH1 peptide vaccine. These receptors were obtained from a woman aged 25-40 years with glioma. Some clones in this sample may be carry-over from other donors' samples.

In its sample, this clone was seen once. The CDR3 here is CASSSEVNTEAFF. CDR3 sequence (DNA): TGTGCCAGCAGCTCTGAGGTGAACACTGAAGCTTTCTTT. The chain employs TRBV7-8 and TRBJ1-1, with D uncertain. The CDR3 consists of 13 residues. The germline V gene has CDR1 SGHVS and CDR2 FQNEAQ. V gave up 4 bases and J gave up 0 bases, with 6 bases separating them.

The V and J genes are TRBV7-9 and TRBJ1-1; a possible D gene is TRBD1 (5 bases). Trimming took 5 bases from V and 0 from J, leaving 13 bases between them. CDR1 is SEHNR and CDR2 is FQNEAQ in the germline V gene (reference sequence). The CDR3 consists of 15 residues. CDR3: CASSPRQGMNTEAFF. For the CDR3, the DNA is TGTGCCAGCAGCCCCCGGCAGGGCATGAACACTGAAGCTTTCTTT.

The chain is built from TRBV13 and TRBJ2-3; no clear D. CDR1 is PRHDT and CDR2 is FYEKMQ in the germline V gene (reference sequence). The CDR3 is 12 residues long. Trimming stripped 4 bases from V and 4 bases from J, with 6 bases between. CDR3 sequence: CASSSLADTQYF. DNA of the CDR3: TGTGCCAGCAGCTCTCTCGCAGATACGCAGTATTTT.

This clone was seen a handful of times. This chain connects TRBV5-5 to TRBJ1-1; 7 nucleotides match TRBD1. CDR1 SGHKS and CDR2 YYEKEE come from the germline V gene (reference sequence). The length of the CDR3 is 14 residues. Losses at the gene ends were 2 bases for V and 6 bases for J; bases not matched to a gene: 7. The CDR3 protein is CASSFTGVDAEAFF. CDR3 nucleotides: TGTGCCAGCAGCTTCACAGGGGTTGACGCTGAAGCTTTCTTT.

The gene calls are TRBV18 and TRBJ2-5, with a tentative D call TRBD1 (6 bases). V was clipped by 6 bases and J by 6 bases, with 14 bases between them. This CDR3 is 13 amino acids long. Germline V gives CDR1 KGHSH, CDR2 LQKENI. CDR3 amino acids: CASSTDQGQTQYF. The DNA for the CDR3 is TGTGCCAGCTCCACGGACCAGGGGCAGACCCAGTACTTC. The whole variable domain, filled in from reference TRBV18 and TRBJ2-5, reads NAGVMQNPRHLVRRRGQEARLRCSPMKGHSHVYWYRQLPEEGLKFMVYLQKENIIDESGMPKERFSAEFPKEGPSILRIQQVVRGDSAAYFCASSTDQGQTQYFGPGTRLLVL.